This T cell receptor beta chain was observed in a study of beta chain features in type 1 diabetes. Study summary: What patients shared with healthy donors was a similar profile of age, gender and cell yields. Points from the study as a whole: Type 1 diabetes patients showed a moderate but significant shortening of TCRB CDR3s in all four CD4+ subsets.

Expressed TCRB transcripts were sequenced after all isolated RNA was converted to cDNA. Libraries were prepared by immunoSEQ multiplex PCR; TCRdb keeps only in-frame clonotypes and omits some of them. The table has 140,000 or so clones, less than 11% seen once. The CDR3 sequence is 15 residues long. Trimming removed 3 bases from V and 1 base from J, with 9 bases in between. Germline V lookup: CDR1 LNHDA, CDR2 SQIVND (reference sequence). On this clone itself: The antigen remains unidentified.

The chain couples TRBV19 to TRBJ2-2; D perhaps matches TRBD2 (6 bases). Input material: naive CD4+ T cells from blood. The receptor comes from a man between 18 and 35 years old in good health. The CDR3 spells CASSIPGENTGELFF. The CDR3 coding sequence is TGTGCCAGTAGTATCCCGGGGGAGAACACCGGGGAGCTGTTTTTT.